The clone carrying this TCR beta chain was counted between two and nine times. Its target is unknown. This entry belongs to a study of T cell repertoires in cytomegalovirus infection. Study observations and caveats: HLA-C-restricted, CMV-specific TCR beta clonotypes were dominant ex vivo. People with CMV and the relevant HLA were identified by cumulative public TCR beta family frequency.

From germline, CDR1 is MGHRA and CDR2 YSYEKL. The CDR3 has 15 amino acids. V trimming: 2 bases; J trimming: 2 bases; junction bases outside the gene matches: 6. TCRdb analysed the reads with MiXCR anew, one entry per CDR3 protein. The top ten clones hold 12% to 15% of a sample with some 440,000 distinct CDR3 sequences, under 40% of them seen once. This receptor was taken from a human donor in good health (CMV status not recorded). Some clones in this sample may be carry-over from other donors' samples. The chain joins TRBV4-1 to TRBJ2-7; TRBD1 matches at 7 bases. Material for sequencing was PBMCs. The CDR3 nucleotides read TGCGCCAGCAGCCAACAGACCGGGACAGCCTACGAGCAGTACTTC. Protein product: CASSQQTGTAYEQYF.